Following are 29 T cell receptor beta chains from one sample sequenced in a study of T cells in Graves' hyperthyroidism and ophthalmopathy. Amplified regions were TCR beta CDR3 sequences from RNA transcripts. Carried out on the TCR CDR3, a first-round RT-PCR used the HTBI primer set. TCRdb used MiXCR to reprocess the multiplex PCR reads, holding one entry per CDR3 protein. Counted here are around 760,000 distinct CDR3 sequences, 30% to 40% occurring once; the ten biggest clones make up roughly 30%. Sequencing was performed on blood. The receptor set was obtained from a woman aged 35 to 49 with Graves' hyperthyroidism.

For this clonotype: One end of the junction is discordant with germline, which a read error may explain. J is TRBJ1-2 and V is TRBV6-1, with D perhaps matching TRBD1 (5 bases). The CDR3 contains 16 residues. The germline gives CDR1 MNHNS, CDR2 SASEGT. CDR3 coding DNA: TGTGCCAGCCTCGGGAGCTTGGGGCAATCGAACTGTGGCTACACCTTC. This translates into CASLGSLGQSNCGYTF.

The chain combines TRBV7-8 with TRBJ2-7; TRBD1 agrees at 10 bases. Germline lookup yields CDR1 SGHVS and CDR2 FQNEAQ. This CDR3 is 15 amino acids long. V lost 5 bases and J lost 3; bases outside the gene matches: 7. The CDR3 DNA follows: TGTGCCAGCAGCCCCGGACAGGGGGGACTCTACGAGCAGTACTTC. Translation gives CASSPGQGGLYEQYF.

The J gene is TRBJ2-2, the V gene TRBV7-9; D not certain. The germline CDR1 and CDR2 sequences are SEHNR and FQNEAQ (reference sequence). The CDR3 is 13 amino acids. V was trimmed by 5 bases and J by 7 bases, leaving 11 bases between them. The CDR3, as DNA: TGTGCCAGCAGCCAAGGACCGGGCGGGGAGCTGTTTTTT. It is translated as CASSQGPGGELFF.

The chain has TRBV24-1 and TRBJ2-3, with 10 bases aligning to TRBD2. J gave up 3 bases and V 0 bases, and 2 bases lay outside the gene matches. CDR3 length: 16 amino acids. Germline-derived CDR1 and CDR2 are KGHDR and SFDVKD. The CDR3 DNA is TGTGCCACCAGTGATTTGGGTAGCGGGGGGACAGATACGCAGTATTTT. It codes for CATSDLGSGGTDTQYF.

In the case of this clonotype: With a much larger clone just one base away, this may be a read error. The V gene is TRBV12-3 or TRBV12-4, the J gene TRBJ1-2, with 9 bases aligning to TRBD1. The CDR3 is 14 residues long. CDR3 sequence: CASSPDRGNYGYAF. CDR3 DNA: TGTGCCAGCAGTCCGGACAGGGGTAACTATGGCTACGCCTTC.

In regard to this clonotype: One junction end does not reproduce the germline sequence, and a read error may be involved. The CDR3 region has the DNA TGCGCCAGCAGCCGCGTTTTGCTTAGCACAGATACGCAGTATTTT. It specifies CASSRVLLSTDTQYF. The gene calls are TRBV5-8 and TRBJ2-3; D is unresolved. This CDR3 region has 15 residues. Germline V gene sequence: CDR1 SGHTS, CDR2 YDEGEE.

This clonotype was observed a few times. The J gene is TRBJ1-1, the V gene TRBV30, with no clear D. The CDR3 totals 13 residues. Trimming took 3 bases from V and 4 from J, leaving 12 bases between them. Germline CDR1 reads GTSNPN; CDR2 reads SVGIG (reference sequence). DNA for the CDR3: TGTGCCTGGAGGGATGACGTTTCCACTGAAGCTTTCTTT. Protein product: CAWRDDVSTEAFF.

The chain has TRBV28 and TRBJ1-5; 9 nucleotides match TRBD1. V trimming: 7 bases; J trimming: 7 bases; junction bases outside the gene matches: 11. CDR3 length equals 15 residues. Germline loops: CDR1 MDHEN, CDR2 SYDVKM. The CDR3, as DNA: TGTGCCAGCACCCCCGGGACAGGGACCGTCCAGCCCCAGCATTTT. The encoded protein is CASTPGTGTVQPQHF.

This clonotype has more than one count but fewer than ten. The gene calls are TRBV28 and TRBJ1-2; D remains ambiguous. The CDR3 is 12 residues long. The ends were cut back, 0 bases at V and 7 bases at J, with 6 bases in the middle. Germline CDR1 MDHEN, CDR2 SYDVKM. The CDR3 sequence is CASSLWEGGYTF. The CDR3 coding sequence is TGTGCCAGCAGTTTATGGGAGGGTGGCTACACCTTC.

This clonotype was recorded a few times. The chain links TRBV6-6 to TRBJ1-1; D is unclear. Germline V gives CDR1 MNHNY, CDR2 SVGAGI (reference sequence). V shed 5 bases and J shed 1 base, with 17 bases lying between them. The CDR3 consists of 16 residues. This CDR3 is CASSEVAGLGNTEAFF. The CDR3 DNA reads TGTGCCAGCAGTGAAGTCGCAGGACTGGGGAACACTGAAGCTTTCTTT.

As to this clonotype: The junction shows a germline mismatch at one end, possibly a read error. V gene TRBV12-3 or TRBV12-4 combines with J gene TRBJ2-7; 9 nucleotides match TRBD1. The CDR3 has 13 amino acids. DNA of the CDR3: TGTGCCAGCAGCTGGACAGGGGAATACGAGCAGTGCTTC. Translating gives CASSWTGEYEQCF.

DNA for the CDR3: TGTGCCAGCAGTTCCGGGACTAGCGGGGCCCAAGAGACCCAGTACTTC. Encoded protein: CASSSGTSGAQETQYF. This sequence joins TRBV6-2 or TRBV6-3 and TRBJ2-5; 13 nucleotides align to TRBD2. From germline, CDR1 is MNHEY and CDR2 SVGEGT. This CDR3 comprises 16 residues. After removal of 4 bases from V and 1 base from J, the junction contained 3 bases not matched to a gene.

In DNA form, the CDR3 reads TGCAGCGTGGCAGGGTGGGGGAACACTGAAGCTTTCTTT. It codes for CSVAGWGNTEAFF. The V call is TRBV29-1, the J call TRBJ1-1; D possibly corresponds to TRBD1 (5 bases). The germline CDR1 and CDR2 sequences are SQVTM and ANQGSEA. The CDR3 contains 13 residues. The ends were cut back, 6 bases at V and 1 base at J, with 12 bases in the middle.

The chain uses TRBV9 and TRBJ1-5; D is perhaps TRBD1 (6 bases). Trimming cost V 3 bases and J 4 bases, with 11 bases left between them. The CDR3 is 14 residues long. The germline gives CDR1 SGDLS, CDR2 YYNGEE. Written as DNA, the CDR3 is TGTGCCAGCAGCGGAGGGGGGCTGAATCAGCCCCAGCATTTT. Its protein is CASSGGGLNQPQHF.

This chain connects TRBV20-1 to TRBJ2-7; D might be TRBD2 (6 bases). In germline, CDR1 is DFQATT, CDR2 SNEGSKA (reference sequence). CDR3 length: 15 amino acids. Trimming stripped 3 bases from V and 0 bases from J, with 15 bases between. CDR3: CSAREGPTSSYEQYF. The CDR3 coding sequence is TGCAGTGCTAGGGAGGGACCCACCAGCTCCTACGAGCAGTACTTC.

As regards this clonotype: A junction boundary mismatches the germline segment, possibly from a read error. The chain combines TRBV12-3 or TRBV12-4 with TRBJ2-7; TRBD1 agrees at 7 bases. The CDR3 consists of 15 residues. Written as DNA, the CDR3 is TGTGCCAGCACCCTTACTGGGACAGACTCCTGCGAGCAGTACTTC. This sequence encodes CASTLTGTDSCEQYF.

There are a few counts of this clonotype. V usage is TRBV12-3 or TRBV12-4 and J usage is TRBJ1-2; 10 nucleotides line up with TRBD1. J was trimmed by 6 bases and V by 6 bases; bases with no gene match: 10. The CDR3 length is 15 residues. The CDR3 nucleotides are TGTGCCAGCAGCTCCTTCGGGACAGGGGAACATGGCTACACCTTC. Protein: CASSSFGTGEHGYTF.

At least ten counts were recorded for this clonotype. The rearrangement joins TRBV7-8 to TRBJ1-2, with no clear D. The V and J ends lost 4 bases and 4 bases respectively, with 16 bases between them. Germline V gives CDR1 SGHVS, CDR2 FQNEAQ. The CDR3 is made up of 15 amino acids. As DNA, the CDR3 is TGTGCCAGCAGCTCTCTAGCCTGGACCGGCTATGGCTACACCTTC. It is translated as CASSSLAWTGYGYTF.

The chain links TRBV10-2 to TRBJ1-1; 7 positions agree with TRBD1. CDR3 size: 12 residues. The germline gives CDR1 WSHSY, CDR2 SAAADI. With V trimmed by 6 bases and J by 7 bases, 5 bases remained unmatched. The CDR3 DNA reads TGCGCCAGCAGGGACAGGCCCGATGAAGCTTTCTTT. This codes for CASRDRPDEAFF.

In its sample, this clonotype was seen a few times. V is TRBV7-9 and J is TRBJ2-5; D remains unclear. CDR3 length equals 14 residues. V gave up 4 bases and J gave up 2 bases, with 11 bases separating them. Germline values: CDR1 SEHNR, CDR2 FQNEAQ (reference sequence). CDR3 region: CASSSIRSQETQYF. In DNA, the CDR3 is TGTGCCAGCAGCTCAATCCGGAGTCAAGAGACCCAGTACTTC.

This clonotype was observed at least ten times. CDR3 bases: TGTGCCGTCTCGAGCGGGAGGAACACCGGGGAGCTGTTTTTT. Amino acids: CAVSSGRNTGELFF. This chain joins TRBV10-3 and TRBJ2-2; 8 bases fit TRBD2. Trimming removed 11 bases from V and 1 base from J; junction bases left unmatched: 6. Germline V gene sequence: CDR1 ENHRY, CDR2 SYGVKD. The CDR3 spans 14 residues.

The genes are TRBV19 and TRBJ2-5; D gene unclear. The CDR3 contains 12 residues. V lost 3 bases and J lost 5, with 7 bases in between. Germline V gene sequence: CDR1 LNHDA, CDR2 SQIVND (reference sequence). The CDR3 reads CASSIPRETQYF. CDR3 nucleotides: TGTGCCAGTAGTATCCCCAGGGAGACCCAGTACTTC.

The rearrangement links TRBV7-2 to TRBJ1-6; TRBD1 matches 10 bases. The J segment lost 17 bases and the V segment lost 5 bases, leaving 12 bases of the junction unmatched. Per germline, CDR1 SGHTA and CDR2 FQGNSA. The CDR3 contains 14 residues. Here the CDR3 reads CASSHSGTGEPIHF. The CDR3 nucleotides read TGTGCCAGCAGCCATAGCGGGACAGGGGAGCCCATCCACTTT. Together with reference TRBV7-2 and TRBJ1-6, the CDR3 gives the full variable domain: GAGVSQSPSNKVTEKGKDVELRCDPISGHTALYWYRQSLGQGLEFLIYFQGNSAPDKSGLPSDRFSAERTGGSVSTLTIQRTQQEDSAVYLCASSHSGTGEPIHFGNGTRLTVT.

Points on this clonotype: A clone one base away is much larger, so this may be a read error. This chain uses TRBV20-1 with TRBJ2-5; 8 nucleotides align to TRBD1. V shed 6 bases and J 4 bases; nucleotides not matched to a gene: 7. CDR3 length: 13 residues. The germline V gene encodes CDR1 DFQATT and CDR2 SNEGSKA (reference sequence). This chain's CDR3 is CSAMDRALETQYF. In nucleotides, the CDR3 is TGCAGTGCCATGGACAGGGCGCTAGAGACCCAGTACTTC.

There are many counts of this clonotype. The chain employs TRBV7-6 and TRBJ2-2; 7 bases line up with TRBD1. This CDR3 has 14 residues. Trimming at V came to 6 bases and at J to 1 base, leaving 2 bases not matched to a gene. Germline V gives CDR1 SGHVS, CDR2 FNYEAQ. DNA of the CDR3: TGTGCCAGCAGAAACAGGGGGAACACCGGGGAGCTGTTTTTT. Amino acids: CASRNRGNTGELFF.

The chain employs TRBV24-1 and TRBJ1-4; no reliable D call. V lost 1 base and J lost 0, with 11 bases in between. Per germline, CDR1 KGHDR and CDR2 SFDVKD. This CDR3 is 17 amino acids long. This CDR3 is CATSDFGAGATNEKLFF. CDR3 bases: TGTGCCACCAGTGATTTTGGTGCGGGAGCAACTAATGAAAAACTGTTTTTT.

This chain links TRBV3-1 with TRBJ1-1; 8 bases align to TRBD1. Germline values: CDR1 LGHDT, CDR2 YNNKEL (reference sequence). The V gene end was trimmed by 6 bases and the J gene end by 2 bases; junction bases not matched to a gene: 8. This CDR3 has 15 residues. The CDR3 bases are TGTGCCAGCAGTTTTTTCGGACAGGGCAACACTGAAGCTTTCTTT. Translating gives CASSFFGQGNTEAFF.

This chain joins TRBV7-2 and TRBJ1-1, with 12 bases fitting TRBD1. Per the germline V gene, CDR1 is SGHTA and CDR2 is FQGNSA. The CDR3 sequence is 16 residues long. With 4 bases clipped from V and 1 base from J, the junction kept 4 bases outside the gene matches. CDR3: CASSYRGQGANTEAFF. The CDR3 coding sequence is TGTGCCAGCAGCTACCGGGGACAGGGGGCGAACACTGAAGCTTTCTTT.

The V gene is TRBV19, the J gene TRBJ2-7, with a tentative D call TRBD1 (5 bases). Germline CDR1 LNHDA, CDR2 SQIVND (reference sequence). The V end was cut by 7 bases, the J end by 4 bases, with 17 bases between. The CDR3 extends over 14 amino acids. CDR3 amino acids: CASTGQAGPYEQYF. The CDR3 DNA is TGTGCCAGTACCGGACAAGCCGGTCCTTACGAGCAGTACTTC.